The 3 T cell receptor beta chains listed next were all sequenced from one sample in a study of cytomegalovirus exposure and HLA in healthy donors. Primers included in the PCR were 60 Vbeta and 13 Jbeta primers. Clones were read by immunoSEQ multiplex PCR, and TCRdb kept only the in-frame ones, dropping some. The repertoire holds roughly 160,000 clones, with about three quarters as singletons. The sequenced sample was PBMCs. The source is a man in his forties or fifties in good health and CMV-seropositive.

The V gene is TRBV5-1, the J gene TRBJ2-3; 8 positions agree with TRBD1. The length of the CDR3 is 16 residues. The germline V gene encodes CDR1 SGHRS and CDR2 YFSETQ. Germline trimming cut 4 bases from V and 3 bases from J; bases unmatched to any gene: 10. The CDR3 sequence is CASSPTTTGATDTQYF. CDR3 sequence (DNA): TGCGCCAGCAGCCCTACGACGACAGGGGCGACAGATACGCAGTATTTT.

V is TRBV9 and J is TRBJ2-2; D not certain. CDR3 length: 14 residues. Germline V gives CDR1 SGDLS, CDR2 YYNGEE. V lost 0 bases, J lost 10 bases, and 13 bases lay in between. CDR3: CASSVAAPSQELFF. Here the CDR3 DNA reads TGTGCCAGCAGCGTAGCTGCCCCCTCACAGGAGCTGTTTTTT.

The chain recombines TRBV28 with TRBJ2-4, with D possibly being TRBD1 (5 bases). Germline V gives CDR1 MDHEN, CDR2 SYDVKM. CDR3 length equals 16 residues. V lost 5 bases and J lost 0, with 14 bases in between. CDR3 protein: CASSHDSYVAKNIQYF. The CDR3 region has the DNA TGTGCCAGCAGTCACGACAGTTATGTAGCCAAAAACATTCAGTACTTC.